Listed below are T cell receptor beta chains from one sample, sequenced in a study of T cells after yellow fever vaccination. TCRdb called the 5' RACE reads again in MiXCR, with one record for every CDR3 protein. The table has 300,000 or so distinct CDR3 sequences, under 9% seen once. Sample: CD4+ T cells sorted from PBMCs, taken 5 days after the yellow fever booster vaccination. Source of these receptors: a man younger than 35 who received the YFV17D yellow fever vaccine. CDR3s include the opening cysteine and the closing phenylalanine or tryptophan. The D gene is left open where the match is weak. The size entry is marked missing in some rows and otherwise reads once, few, many or a size class.

. . TRBJ1-5 TRBV5-1 TGCGCCAGCAGCTTAGGACGAGGCGGGCAGCCCCAGCATTTT CASSLGRGGQPQHF
TRBD2 . TRBJ2-2 TRBV9 TGTGCCAGCAGCGTACTTAGCGGGGAGTATGTCGGGGAGCTGTTTTTT CASSVLSGEYVGELFF
. many TRBJ1-5 TRBV20-1 TGCAGTGCTACGTTGGGCAATCAGCCCCAGCATTTT CSATLGNQPQHF
. . TRBJ2-3 TRBV4-2 TGTGCCAGCAGCCAAGACCGGGTAAGCACAGATACGCAGTATTTT CASSQDRVSTDTQYF
. . TRBJ2-3 TRBV9 TGTGCCAGCAGCGTATGGGCGGGTTCCACAGATACGCAGTATTTT CASSVWAGSTDTQYF
. few TRBJ1-3 TRBV9 TGTGCCAGCAGCGTAGATCCCCACTTCTCTGGAAACACCATATATTTT CASSVDPHFSGNTIYF
TRBD1 few TRBJ1-5 TRBV2 TGTGCCAGCAGTGCCATAGGACAGGGGCGGCAGCCCCAGCATTTT CASSAIGQGRQPQHF
. many TRBJ1-1 TRBV7-2 TGTGCCAGCAGCCAACACAGGGCAGAAGCTTTCTTT CASSQHRAEAFF
TRBD1 many TRBJ2-7 TRBV7-2 TGTGCCAGCAGCTCCCGGACAGGGACGGGCGAGCAGTACTTC CASSSRTGTGEQYF
. . TRBJ2-7 TRBV2 TGTGCCAGCAGTGTATCCGGGCCCTACGAGCAGTACTTC CASSVSGPYEQYF
. . TRBJ1-2 TRBV20-1 TGCAGTGCTTACGACAGAAACTATGGCTACACCTTC CSAYDRNYGYTF
. many TRBJ2-4 TRBV11-2 TGTGCCAGCAGCTTAGTCTTGGACATTCAGTACTTC CASSLVLDIQYF
. many TRBJ2-1 TRBV7-3 TGTGCCAGCAGCTTTCCGGCAGCTACTGAGCAGTTCTTC CASSFPAATEQFF
. many TRBJ2-3 TRBV20-1 TGCAGTGCTAGAGCCCTAAGAGTGGCAGCCAGGACAGATACGCAGTATTTT CSARALRVAARTDTQYF
TRBD1 few TRBJ2-3 TRBV10-3 TGTGCCATCAGTGAGGGGACAGGGGCCCTGGGTAGCACAGATACGCAGTATTTT CAISEGTGALGSTDTQYF
TRBD2 few TRBJ2-2 TRBV7-3 TGTGCCAGCAGCTTAAATGTGCGGGGGTCGACCGGGGAGCTGTTTTTT CASSLNVRGSTGELFF
. few TRBJ2-2 TRBV7-2 TGTGCCAGCAGCTTAGTCTGGACACCACGCGGAGGGGAGCTGTTTTTT CASSLVWTPRGGELFF
TRBD1 many TRBJ2-7 TRBV10-1 TGCGCCAGCAGTGGTGCAGGGGGCGAGCAGTACTTC CASSGAGGEQYF
. . TRBJ1-2 TRBV4-3 TGCGCCAGCAGCCGCGCAGGGGTCGGCTATGGCTACACCTTC CASSRAGVGYGYTF
TRBD2 few TRBJ2-5 TRBV6-2/TRBV6-3 TGTGCCAGCAGTCCCCTAGCGGGGGGAGAGCAAGAGACCCAGTACTTC CASSPLAGGEQETQYF
. many TRBJ1-1 TRBV28 TGTGCCAGCAGTTTCTCCAGGGGTGAAGCTTTCTTT CASSFSRGEAFF
. few TRBJ2-1 TRBV5-1 TGCGCCAGCAGCCCTGAAGGGGCGTCAAATGAGCAGTTCTTC CASSPEGASNEQFF